This section outlines one T cell receptor (beta chain) sequence together with its context. The antigen is undetermined. Assay: immunoSEQ multiplex PCR; the TCRdb copy retains only in-frame clones and omits some. The sample contains roughly 93,000 clones, roughly 90% of which appear only once. The data were obtained in a study of T cell responses to AZD1222 COVID-19 vaccine. Findings and caveats of the study: Spike was spanned by vaccine-associated CD4 TCRs, with dominance at 160-218 and 743-854. Only six AZD1222 recipients tested seropositive at baseline. Females made up more of the donors, who were largely white British, and clonal diversity may have come out too low. Repertoire sampling occurred only after the peak T cell response.

Deletions cut 6 bases from V and 0 bases from J, with 8 bases between. The CDR3 is 13 residues long. In germline, CDR1 is ENHRY, CDR2 SYGVKD. Here the sequenced sample was peripheral blood, taken 28 days after the second AZD1222 dose. This sequence joins TRBV10-3 and TRBJ1-1; D possibly corresponds to TRBD1 (6 bases). This sequence originates from an adult who received the AZD1222 COVID-19 vaccine. CDR3: CAIRGALNTEAFF. CDR3 bases: TGTGCCATCAGGGGGGCCCTGAACACTGAAGCTTTCTTT.